This TCR beta chain was captured by sequencing in a study of cytomegalovirus exposure and HLA in healthy donors. The wider study: Clustering assigned roughly 81% of the roughly 420 genotyped donors to the Caucasian-associated ancestry cluster. Findings and limits, study-wide: CMV antigen specificity of a few CMV-associated chains was confirmed in vitro.

Note on this clone: What it binds is not known.

PCR employed 60 Vbeta and 13 Jbeta primers. This table comes from immunoSEQ multiplex PCR, and its TCRdb copy is limited to in-frame clones, with some not included. The table shows about 120,000 clones, with more than 80% occurring only once. In nominal health when sampled, donors likely had unrecorded immune exposures nonetheless. V shed 0 bases and J 5 bases; nucleotides not matched to a gene: 4. In germline, CDR1 is SGHRS, CDR2 YFSETQ. The CDR3 has 15 residues. The sample was PBMCs. The chain uses TRBV5-1 and TRBJ1-4, with 7 positions matching TRBD1. The clonotype comes from a man aged 35 to 55 in good health and CMV-seronegative. The CDR3 protein is CASSLDGTANEKLFF. The DNA of the CDR3 is TGCGCCAGCAGCTTGGACGGGACAGCAAATGAAAAACTGTTTTTT.